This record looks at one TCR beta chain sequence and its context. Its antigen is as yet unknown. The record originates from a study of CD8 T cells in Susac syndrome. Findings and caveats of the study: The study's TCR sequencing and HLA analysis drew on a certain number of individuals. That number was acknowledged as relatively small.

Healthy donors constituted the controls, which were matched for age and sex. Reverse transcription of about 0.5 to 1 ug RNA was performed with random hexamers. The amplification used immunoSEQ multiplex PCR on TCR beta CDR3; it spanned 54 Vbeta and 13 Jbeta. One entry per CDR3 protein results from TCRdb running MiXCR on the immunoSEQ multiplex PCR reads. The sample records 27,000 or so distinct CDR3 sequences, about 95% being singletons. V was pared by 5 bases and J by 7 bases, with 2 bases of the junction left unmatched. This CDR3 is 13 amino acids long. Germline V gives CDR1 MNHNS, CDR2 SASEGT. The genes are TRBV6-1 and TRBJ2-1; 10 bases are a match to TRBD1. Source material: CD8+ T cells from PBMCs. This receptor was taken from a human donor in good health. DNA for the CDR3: TGTGCCAGCAGTCCGGACAGGGGGAATGAGCAGTTCTTC. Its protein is CASSPDRGNEQFF.